Presented here are 30 T cell receptor beta chains from one specimen sequenced in a study of beta chain features in type 1 diabetes. Points from the study as a whole: Type 1 diabetes patients had TCRB CDR3s that were shorter (moderately but significantly so) in all four CD4+ subsets.

The investigators reverse transcribed all of the isolated RNA, so they sequenced expressed TCRB transcripts. TCRdb's copy holds only in-frame clones and misses some; the assay was immunoSEQ multiplex PCR. The top ten hold 0.008% to 0.011% of the sample, which has 350,000 to 400,000 clones, around 12% seen once. These receptors' antigens are unknown. Source material: naive CD4+ T cells from blood. The receptors shown here come from a woman under 30 with type 1 diabetes.

The rearrangement links TRBV7-7 to TRBJ2-5, with 16 bases lining up with TRBD2. The V gene end was trimmed by 6 bases and the J gene end by 3 bases; junction bases not matched to a gene: 4. This CDR3 is built from 16 residues. Germline lookup yields CDR1 SSHAT and CDR2 FNYEAQ (reference sequence). The CDR3 DNA follows: TGTGCCAGCAGTCTGGGACTAGCGGGGGGGGAAGAGACCCAGTACTTC. Translating it yields CASSLGLAGGEETQYF.

This clone has only a few counts. This chain joins TRBV19 and TRBJ2-1, with a weak D call TRBD1 (6 bases). The CDR3 is 17 amino acids. Deletions cut 1 base from V and 0 bases from J, with 13 bases between. Per germline, CDR1 LNHDA and CDR2 SQIVND (reference sequence). The CDR3 DNA follows: TGTGCCAGTAGTATAGTATTGGGACATAACTCCTACAATGAGCAGTTCTTC. It encodes CASSIVLGHNSYNEQFF.

This clone was recorded a few times. The rearrangement links TRBV28 to TRBJ2-6; D is unclear. The germline V and J ends were trimmed by 6 bases and 1 base, with 13 bases remaining between them. CDR3 length: 16 amino acids. CDR1 and CDR2 (germline): MDHEN, SYDVKM. This CDR3 reads CASSPFRESGANVLTF. The CDR3, as DNA: TGTGCCAGCAGCCCCTTTAGAGAATCTGGGGCCAACGTCCTGACTTTC.

The chain has TRBV5-1 and TRBJ2-5; 14 positions agree with TRBD2. The CDR3 covers 17 residues. Trimming took 3 bases from V and 4 from J; bases not matched to a gene: 8. Germline assignment: CDR1 SGHRS and CDR2 YFSETQ. The CDR3 reads CASSYRGLAGVRETQYF. The CDR3 DNA is TGCGCCAGCAGCTACCGGGGACTAGCGGGAGTACGAGAGACCCAGTACTTC.

The genes are TRBV27 and TRBJ1-3; D unclear. Trimming took 0 bases from V and 5 from J, leaving 8 bases between them. Germline CDR1 reads MNHEY; CDR2 reads SMNVEV (reference sequence). The CDR3 length is 14 residues. CDR3 residues: CASSLSGARNTIYF. The CDR3, as DNA: TGTGCCAGCAGTTTATCGGGCGCTAGAAACACCATATATTTT.

The V gene is TRBV6-6, the J gene TRBJ2-3, with TRBD1 matching 9 bases. With V trimmed by 2 bases and J by 6 bases, 3 bases remained unmatched. The CDR3 sequence is 14 residues long. CDR1 MNHNY and CDR2 SVGAGI come from the germline V gene (reference sequence). CDR3 in amino acids: CASSYVGTGDTQYF. The CDR3 DNA is TGTGCCAGCAGTTACGTTGGGACAGGGGATACGCAGTATTTT.

This clone has only a few counts. Additional DNA sequences in this sample encode the identical CDR3. The CDR3 sequence: CASSVGGPGEQFF. The CDR3 nucleotides read TGTGCCAGCAGCGTAGGGGGGCCGGGCGAGCAGTTCTTC. The chain uses TRBV9 and TRBJ2-1; D is perhaps TRBD1 (6 bases). This CDR3 region has 13 residues. Trimming stripped 0 bases from V and 10 bases from J, with 11 bases between. Germline CDR1 reads SGDLS; CDR2 reads YYNGEE.

This clone was observed a handful of times. V gene TRBV14 combines with J gene TRBJ2-2; 8 bases are a match to TRBD1. CDR3 length: 15 residues. V trimming: 4 bases; J trimming: 5 bases; junction bases outside the gene matches: 6. Looked up from germline, CDR1 is SGHDN and CDR2 is FVKESK. The CDR3 DNA follows: TGTGCCAGCAGCCGGGCAGGGGGCTGGACCGGGGAGCTGTTTTTT. This encodes CASSRAGGWTGELFF.

The sample holds a few counts of this clone. The chain is built from TRBV4-3 and TRBJ2-1, with D possibly TRBD1 on 5 matching bases. Germline-derived CDR1 and CDR2 are LGHNA and YSLEER. This CDR3 is 15 amino acids long. V was shortened by 1 base and J by 5 bases, with 12 bases between the two germline ends. The CDR3 DNA is TGCGCCAGCAGCCAAGTAGGGGCAGGAAACAATGAGCAGTTCTTC. It codes for CASSQVGAGNNEQFF.

The chain employs TRBV7-2 and TRBJ1-2; a weak D match, TRBD1 (6 bases). The V and J ends lost 4 bases and 6 bases respectively, with 15 bases between them. The CDR3 loop spans 14 amino acids. Per the germline V gene, CDR1 is SGHTA and CDR2 is FQGNSA. The CDR3 region is CASSSTRGQDGYTF. CDR3 in DNA: TGTGCCAGCAGCTCGACCCGGGGACAAGATGGCTACACCTTC. The full variable domain, in which reference TRBV7-2 and TRBJ1-2 provide the parts outside the CDR3, is GAGVSQSPSNKVTEKGKDVELRCDPISGHTALYWYRQSLGQGLEFLIYFQGNSAPDKSGLPSDRFSAERTGGSVSTLTIQRTQQEDSAVYLCASSSTRGQDGYTFGSGTRLTVV.

The V gene is TRBV27, the J gene TRBJ1-5; no clear D. Germline V CDR1 and CDR2: MNHEY, SMNVEV (reference sequence). V dropped 10 bases and J dropped 3 bases, with 10 bases sitting between them. The CDR3 spans 12 residues. The CDR3 loop is CATSGPNQPQHF. DNA of the CDR3: TGTGCCACCTCTGGGCCCAATCAGCCCCAGCATTTT.

The rearrangement links TRBV11-2 to TRBJ2-7; TRBD2 agrees at 9 bases. The CDR3 covers 16 residues. Germline V gives CDR1 SGHAT, CDR2 FQNNGV. With V trimmed by 1 base and J by 5 bases, 9 bases remained unmatched. CDR3: CASSLGGSGRPHEQYF. CDR3 bases: TGTGCCAGCAGCTTAGGCGGGAGCGGGAGGCCCCACGAGCAGTACTTC.

There are a few counts of this clone. The sample carries other DNA sequences with the same CDR3. The rearrangement joins TRBV7-2 to TRBJ2-7; D is uncertain. Germline V gives CDR1 SGHTA, CDR2 FQGNSA. Trimming left V 5 bases short and J 0 bases short, with 8 bases between. The CDR3 sequence is 13 residues long. CDR3 sequence (DNA): TGTGCCAGCAGCCCTCCTAGCTCCTACGAGCAGTACTTC. Translated, it gives CASSPPSSYEQYF.

The gene calls are TRBV4-1 and TRBJ2-7; D remains unclear. The ends were cut back, 3 bases at V and 2 bases at J, with 11 bases in the middle. The CDR3 length is 14 residues. Germline V gene lookup returns CDR1 MGHRA and CDR2 YSYEKL. This CDR3 reads CASSQETVAYEQYF. The CDR3 region has the DNA TGCGCCAGCAGCCAGGAGACTGTAGCCTACGAGCAGTACTTC.

The rearrangement uses TRBV6-6 and TRBJ2-5; D possibly corresponds to TRBD2 (6 bases). Trimming took off 0 bases at V and 5 bases at J, with 10 bases between the two ends. Germline V lookup: CDR1 MNHNY, CDR2 SVGAGI (reference sequence). The CDR3 runs to 14 residues. The CDR3 here is CASSYSGGRETQYF. The CDR3 DNA is TGTGCCAGCAGTTACTCGGGGGGTCGGGAGACCCAGTACTTC.

This clone has a handful of counts. In DNA form, the CDR3 reads TGTGCCAGCAGTTCCCGCTCTTCTAAGCGGTACAATGAGCAGTTCTTC. It specifies CASSSRSSKRYNEQFF. The chain has TRBV28 and TRBJ2-1; D perhaps matches TRBD2 (5 bases). This CDR3 comprises 16 residues. In germline, CDR1 is MDHEN, CDR2 SYDVKM. With 4 bases removed from V and 4 bases from J, the gap between germline ends came to 17 bases.

CDR3 in amino acids: CASSSGGGDTQYF. The CDR3 DNA is TGCGCCAGCTCGTCCGGGGGAGGGGATACGCAGTATTTT. The V gene is TRBV5-1, the J gene TRBJ2-3, with TRBD2 matching over 7 bases. The CDR3 extends over 13 amino acids. The germline CDR1 and CDR2 sequences are SGHRS and YFSETQ. The J segment lost 6 bases and the V segment lost 7 bases, leaving 8 bases of the junction unmatched.

There are a few counts of this clone. CDR3: CASSHSLAGLYNEQFF. The DNA for the CDR3 is TGCGCCAGCAGCCACTCACTAGCGGGACTCTACAATGAGCAGTTCTTC. V gene TRBV4-3 combines with J gene TRBJ2-1; 10 bases are a match to TRBD2. V trimming: 3 bases; J trimming: 3 bases; junction bases outside the gene matches: 5. CDR1 and CDR2 from the germline V gene are LGHNA and YSLEER. This CDR3 has 16 residues.

V gene TRBV6-5 combines with J gene TRBJ2-5, with 7 positions matching TRBD2. Germline CDR1 MNHEY, CDR2 SVGAGI. The CDR3 is 15 amino acids. The J segment lost 0 bases and the V segment lost 6 bases, leaving 7 bases of the junction unmatched. CDR3 nucleotide sequence: TGTGCCAGCAGCCCGGGACTACTGTACCAAGAGACCCAGTACTTC. It translates to CASSPGLLYQETQYF.

This clone showed up just a few times. This sequence joins TRBV5-4 and TRBJ2-1, with 11 bases fitting TRBD2. V was pared by 1 base and J by 8 bases, with 17 bases of the junction left unmatched. Germline V gene sequence: CDR1 SGHNT, CDR2 YYREEE (reference sequence). The CDR3 is 19 residues long. For the CDR3, the DNA is TGTGCCAGCAGCTTGATCTCCGCGACTAGCGGGACCCAGGGGGATGAGCAGTTCTTC. This codes for CASSLISATSGTQGDEQFF.

The table lists this clone with a few counts. The chain uses TRBV19 and TRBJ2-2; D is uncertain. V was cut by 6 bases and J by 6 bases, with 14 bases left in between. Germline V CDR1 and CDR2: LNHDA, SQIVND (reference sequence). CDR3 length equals 14 residues. The CDR3 here is CASRPIVAAGELFF. The CDR3 DNA is TGTGCCAGTAGGCCTATTGTTGCGGCCGGGGAGCTGTTTTTT.

V is TRBV6-5 and J is TRBJ2-3; TRBD2 aligns across 11 bases. The CDR3 totals 15 residues. Germline values: CDR1 MNHEY, CDR2 SVGAGI. Trimming cost V 4 bases and J 2 bases; bases outside gene matches: 2. This CDR3 is CASSWGLAATDTQYF. In DNA form, the CDR3 reads TGTGCCAGCAGTTGGGGACTAGCGGCCACAGATACGCAGTATTTT.

The sample holds a few counts of this clone. The chain links TRBV11-3 to TRBJ1-1; TRBD1 agrees at 10 bases. Germline V CDR1 and CDR2: SGHNT, YENEEA. V lost 2 bases to trimming and J lost 1 base; unmatched junction nucleotides: 4. CDR3 length: 16 amino acids. CDR3 loop: CASSLRRTGGNTEAFF. The CDR3 nucleotides read TGTGCCAGCAGCTTACGTCGGACAGGGGGGAACACTGAAGCTTTCTTT.

There are a few counts of this clone. The rearrangement uses TRBV7-2 and TRBJ2-7; the match to TRBD1 covers 10 bases. V shed 5 bases and J 6 bases; nucleotides not matched to a gene: 10. Germline CDR1 and CDR2: SGHTA and FQGNSA. The CDR3 loop spans 15 amino acids. The CDR3 here is CASSTDRQGAGEQYF. For the CDR3, the DNA is TGTGCCAGCAGCACCGACCGACAGGGGGCCGGCGAGCAGTACTTC.

The chain recombines TRBV4-2 with TRBJ2-7; 9 bases match TRBD1. This CDR3 is 15 amino acids long. The J segment lost 2 bases and the V segment lost 2 bases, leaving 4 bases of the junction unmatched. Germline V CDR1 and CDR2: LGHNA, YNFKEQ. The CDR3 nucleotides read TGTGCCAGCAGCCAAAGCTGGGACAGGGCCTACGAGCAGTACTTC. Translated: CASSQSWDRAYEQYF.

The chain uses TRBV9 and TRBJ2-1, with 10 bases identical to TRBD1. J was trimmed by 12 bases and V by 9 bases; bases with no gene match: 18. Germline V gives CDR1 SGDLS, CDR2 YYNGEE. The length of the CDR3 is 15 residues. As DNA, the CDR3 is TGTGCCACCTTACTCTTGTGGGACAGGGGTACCGGGCAGTTCTTC. Its translation: CATLLLWDRGTGQFF.

The chain recombines TRBV7-6 with TRBJ2-5, with a possible D match to TRBD1 (5 bases). V lost 2 bases to trimming and J lost 5 bases, with 15 bases between them. The CDR3 loop spans 15 amino acids. The germline V gene has CDR1 SGHVS and CDR2 FNYEAQ. DNA of the CDR3: TGTGCCAGCAGCTTAAGATCCAGGGCGAGTGAGACCCAGTACTTC. This sequence encodes CASSLRSRASETQYF.

Only a few counts were recorded for this clone. This chain uses TRBV10-3 with TRBJ2-3; perhaps TRBD2 as D (6 bases). The CDR3 totals 14 residues. V was trimmed by 3 bases and J by 4 bases, leaving 11 bases between them. CDR1 and CDR2 from the germline V gene are ENHRY and SYGVKD. In nucleotides, the CDR3 is TGTGCCATCAGTGAATCGGGAGTTGCAGATACGCAGTATTTT. Protein sequence: CAISESGVADTQYF.

V and J are TRBV19 and TRBJ2-7; 10 bases line up with TRBD1. Germline CDR1 reads LNHDA; CDR2 reads SQIVND (reference sequence). V shed 4 bases, J shed 2 bases, and the junction held 5 bases outside the gene matches. This CDR3 spans 15 amino acids. CDR3 bases: TGTGCCAGTAGTACAATGGACAGGGGGGCCTACGAGCAGTACTTC. Translated, it gives CASSTMDRGAYEQYF.

The table lists this clone with a few counts. This sequence joins TRBV6-5 and TRBJ2-3; 7 positions agree with TRBD2. Germline-derived CDR1 and CDR2 are MNHEY and SVGAGI. V trimming: 4 bases; J trimming: 3 bases; junction bases outside the gene matches: 10. The CDR3 loop spans 16 amino acids. CDR3 in DNA: TGTGCCAGCAGTTTGCTCTTTCCTAGCGGAACAGATACGCAGTATTTT. Translation gives CASSLLFPSGTDTQYF.